Each of the 27 T cell receptor beta chains below was sequenced from the same sample in a study of regulatory T cells in long-lasting Graves disease. Indicated time point: persistent/refractory GD, antithyroid drugs over 5 years with positive TRAb. Following extraction of RNA from PBMCs, that RNA was used to make the TCR library. The TCR beta library used iRepertoire HTBI primers with Arm-PCR amplification of CDR3. TCRdb ran MiXCR on the multiplex PCR reads and lists one entry per CDR3 protein. This sample has a few hundred thousand distinct CDR3 sequences, with about 22% found just once. The sequencing here drew on peripheral blood mononuclear cells (PBMCs), taken when the disease was refractory, from a patient treated with antithyroid drugs. The receptors were sampled from a female donor with Graves disease.

This chain connects TRBV27 to TRBJ1-1, with D unclear. The germline V and J ends were trimmed by 7 bases and 0 bases, with 15 bases remaining between them. Germline CDR1 is MNHEY and CDR2 is SMNVEV (reference sequence). CDR3 size: 15 residues. Here the CDR3 DNA reads TGTGCCAGCACCCCTGGCTTGGGAGTGAACACTGAAGCTTTCTTT. This codes for CASTPGLGVNTEAFF.

This clonotype has at least ten counts. The chain joins TRBV12-3 or TRBV12-4 to TRBJ1-1; the D is unclear. The V end lost 6 bases, the J end lost 1 base, and 12 bases lay between the germline ends. This CDR3 is built from 14 residues. The CDR3 spells CASSLIGSNTEAFF. The CDR3 DNA reads TGTGCCAGCAGCCTTATTGGCTCGAACACTGAAGCTTTCTTT.

The rearrangement uses TRBV11-3 and TRBJ2-2, with D unclear. This CDR3 spans 14 amino acids. Germline CDR1 reads SGHNT; CDR2 reads YENEEA. The V gene lost 1 base and the J gene lost 5 bases, with 8 bases spanning the gap. The CDR3 reads CASSLVESTGELFF. CDR3 nucleotide sequence: TGTGCCAGCAGCTTAGTAGAGTCAACCGGGGAGCTGTTTTTT. The full variable domain, with the rest looked up from reference TRBV11-3 and TRBJ2-2, is EAGVVQSPRYKIIEKKQPVAFWCNPISGHNTLYWYLQNLGQGPELLIRYENEEAVDDSQLPKDRFSAERLKGVDSTLKIQPAELGDSAVYLCASSLVESTGELFFGEGSRLTVL.

This clonotype was found many times. This chain joins TRBV10-3 and TRBJ1-5; no definite D call. Trimming took 0 bases from V and 7 from J, leaving 10 bases between them. Looked up from germline, CDR1 is ENHRY and CDR2 is SYGVKD. The CDR3 covers 14 residues. For the CDR3, the DNA is TGTGCCATCAGTGAGTCGCAGGTGGGGCAGCCCCAGCATTTT. Its translation: CAISESQVGQPQHF.

The table lists this clonotype with many counts. The chain uses TRBV27 and TRBJ1-2, with D uncertain. In germline, CDR1 is MNHEY, CDR2 SMNVEV (reference sequence). V was cut by 0 bases and J by 3 bases, with 20 bases left in between. CDR3 size: 18 residues. In DNA, the CDR3 is TGTGCCAGCAGTTTATCGTGGGCAGGACCTGACGGGTACTATGGCTACACCTTC. It translates to CASSLSWAGPDGYYGYTF.

The sample holds many counts of this clonotype. The V call is TRBV28, the J call TRBJ1-4, with D maybe TRBD1 (6 bases). Germline V CDR1 and CDR2: MDHEN, SYDVKM. The CDR3 loop spans 14 amino acids. V was trimmed by 6 bases and J by 1 base, leaving 9 bases between them. The CDR3 DNA follows: TGTGCCAGCAGGGACAGCGAAACTAATGAAAAACTGTTTTTT. Translated: CASRDSETNEKLFF.

This sequence joins TRBV29-1 and TRBJ2-3; 9 bases agree with TRBD2. The length of the CDR3 is 17 residues. CDR1 SQVTM and CDR2 ANQGSEA come from the germline V gene. V shed 1 base and J 4 bases; nucleotides not matched to a gene: 12. The CDR3 region has the DNA TGCAGCGTTGAAGGCGTACTGACTAGCGGTCTAGCAGATACGCAGTATTTT. This encodes CSVEGVLTSGLADTQYF.

In the case of this clonotype: This may come from a read error, since a much larger clone is one base off. The chain combines TRBV20-1 with TRBJ1-2; D gene unclear. This CDR3 is 15 amino acids long. The germline gives CDR1 DFQATT, CDR2 SNEGSKA (reference sequence). Trimming took off 2 bases at V and 4 bases at J, with 17 bases between the two ends. CDR3 sequence (DNA): TGCAGTGCTAGATCCCTCGGCTCCCCTAGCTATGGCTACACCTTC. It translates to CSARSLGSPSYGYTF.

This clonotype was detected many times. The V and J genes are TRBV5-1 and TRBJ1-4; D is undetermined. In germline, CDR1 is SGHRS, CDR2 YFSETQ. The CDR3 is 16 amino acids. V was trimmed by 0 bases and J by 0 bases, leaving 9 bases between them. CDR3 sequence (DNA): TGCGCCAGCAGCTTGGGGTCAGCTACAACTAATGAAAAACTGTTTTTT. This translates into CASSLGSATTNEKLFF.

This clonotype has ten or more counts. The chain carries TRBV5-5 and TRBJ2-5; D unclear. Germline CDR1 and CDR2: SGHKS and YYEKEE (reference sequence). The ends were cut back, 6 bases at V and 0 bases at J, with 12 bases in the middle. The CDR3 contains 14 residues. The CDR3 DNA reads TGTGCCAGCACCCGGGTCCCCTACCAAGAGACCCAGTACTTC. Translation: CASTRVPYQETQYF.

This chain joins TRBV20-1 and TRBJ1-5, with a tentative D call TRBD1 (6 bases). Germline V gives CDR1 DFQATT, CDR2 SNEGSKA (reference sequence). This CDR3 spans 17 amino acids. Trimming removed 0 bases from V and 0 bases from J, with 15 bases in between. The CDR3 sequence: CSARDQTTGYSNQPQHF. For the CDR3, the DNA is TGCAGTGCTAGAGACCAAACGACAGGTTATAGCAATCAGCCCCAGCATTTT.

This clonotype was found many times. The chain employs TRBV6-5 and TRBJ2-6; D possibly uses TRBD1 or TRBD2 (5 bases each). The CDR3 extends over 19 amino acids. Trimming removed 0 bases at V and 4 bases at J, with 19 bases between. Per germline, CDR1 MNHEY and CDR2 SVGAGI. Here the CDR3 DNA reads TGTGCCAGCAGTTACTCGAGGGGCAGGATAACGTTCGGGGCCAACGTCCTGACTTTC. Translating gives CASSYSRGRITFGANVLTF.

This clonotype has a count of ten or more. This sequence joins TRBV2 and TRBJ2-5, with 7 bases identical to TRBD2. Germline assignment: CDR1 SNHLY and CDR2 FYNNEI. With V trimmed by 6 bases and J by 4 bases, 14 bases remained unmatched. CDR3 size: 16 residues. The CDR3 here is CASSPRALADTETQYF. In DNA form, the CDR3 reads TGTGCCAGCAGCCCTCGGGCGCTAGCGGATACAGAGACCCAGTACTTC.

The chain recombines TRBV7-9 with TRBJ1-3, with D maybe TRBD1 (5 bases). This CDR3 has 16 residues. V was cut by 5 bases and J by 3 bases, with 17 bases left in between. Per germline, CDR1 SEHNR and CDR2 FQNEAQ (reference sequence). The chain's CDR3 is CASSPIPQGYGNTIYF. The CDR3 bases are TGTGCCAGCAGCCCAATACCCCAGGGTTATGGAAACACCATATATTTT.

This clonotype was seen repeatedly, ten times or more. This chain joins TRBV6-1 and TRBJ1-6; no clear D gene. In germline, CDR1 is MNHNS, CDR2 SASEGT. Deletions cut 5 bases from V and 7 bases from J, with 15 bases between. This CDR3 has 15 amino acids. The DNA of the CDR3 is TGTGCCAGCAGTCGTCCGACCGAAGCGAATTCACCCCTCCACTTT. Its translation: CASSRPTEANSPLHF.

This clonotype has a count of ten or more. The chain employs TRBV2 and TRBJ2-5; D perhaps matches TRBD2 (6 bases). The V gene's germline CDR1 is SNHLY and CDR2 FYNNEI. Trimming pared 6 bases from V and 5 bases from J, leaving 13 bases between. The CDR3 length is 13 residues. CDR3 region: CASRGGDWETQYF. The CDR3 nucleotides read TGTGCCAGCAGGGGCGGGGACTGGGAGACCCAGTACTTC.

This clonotype has only a few counts. The rearrangement uses TRBV3-1 and TRBJ1-2; TRBD1 matches 9 bases. V was pared by 0 bases and J by 1 base, with 3 bases of the junction left unmatched. In germline, CDR1 is LGHDT, CDR2 YNNKEL (reference sequence). This CDR3 spans 16 amino acids. In DNA form, the CDR3 reads TGTGCCAGCAGCCAAGAGGACAGGGGCAATAACTATGGCTACACCTTC. Residues: CASSQEDRGNNYGYTF.

The V call is TRBV28, the J call TRBJ2-3; either TRBD1 or TRBD2 may fit D (5 bases each). The CDR3 has 13 amino acids. The V gene's germline CDR1 is MDHEN and CDR2 SYDVKM. V was clipped by 7 bases and J by 1 base, with 9 bases between them. CDR3 amino acids: CASTGDRTDTQYF. CDR3 coding DNA: TGTGCCAGCACCGGGGACCGCACAGATACGCAGTATTTT.

In this sample, this clonotype turned up many times. The chain has TRBV27 and TRBJ1-6; D remains unclear. The CDR3 sequence is 17 residues long. CDR1 is MNHEY, CDR2 SMNVEV, per germline (reference sequence). V lost 3 bases, J lost 0 bases, and 12 bases lay in between. The CDR3 protein is CASSLQHPSSYNSPLHF. CDR3 nucleotide sequence: TGTGCCAGCAGTTTGCAACACCCGAGCTCCTATAATTCACCCCTCCACTTT.

This clonotype has at least ten counts. The chain links TRBV19 to TRBJ2-7; 7 bases match TRBD2. The CDR3 runs 15 residues. Germline lookup yields CDR1 LNHDA and CDR2 SQIVND (reference sequence). Trimming at V came to 5 bases and at J to 4 bases, leaving 11 bases not matched to a gene. CDR3 nucleotide sequence: TGTGCCAGTAGTCCGGCGACTAGCAACCTTTACGAGCAGTACTTC. Its protein product is CASSPATSNLYEQYF. Full variable domain (outside the CDR3, taken from reference TRBV19 and TRBJ2-7): DGGITQSPKYLFRKEGQNVTLSCEQNLNHDAMYWYRQDPGQGLRLIYYSQIVNDFQKGDIAEGYSVSREKKESFPLTVTSAQKNPTAFYLCASSPATSNLYEQYFGPGTRLTVT.

This clonotype was detected ten times or more. The chain carries TRBV12-3 or TRBV12-4 and TRBJ2-6; D is possibly TRBD2 (5 bases). This CDR3 has 14 amino acids. Trimming removed 10 bases at V and 0 bases at J, with 10 bases between. The CDR3 DNA reads as TGTGCCACTTCTGGGAGCTCTGGGGCCAACGTCCTGACTTTC. Residues: CATSGSSGANVLTF.

In the case of this clonotype: The missing conserved phenylalanine or tryptophan at the end of this CDR3 makes a read error likely. The V and J genes are TRBV7-2 and TRBJ2-2; D is possibly TRBD1 or TRBD2 (7 bases each). V gave up 5 bases and J gave up 6 bases, with 16 bases separating them. The CDR3 runs 15 residues. The germline V gene encodes CDR1 SGHTA and CDR2 FQGNSA. CDR3 sequence: CASSPSQGGAGELFL. CDR3 DNA: TGTGCCAGCAGCCCAAGCCAGGGGGGGGCCGGGGAGCTGTTTCTT.

Ten or more counts support this clonotype. This sequence joins TRBV7-9 and TRBJ1-1; D remains unclear. Germline V gene sequence: CDR1 SEHNR, CDR2 FQNEAQ (reference sequence). V was cut by 6 bases and J by 5 bases, with 7 bases left in between. The CDR3 is 11 amino acids. CDR3 sequence (DNA): TGTGCCAGCAGGGGCTGGACTGAAGCTTTCTTT. Its protein product is CASRGWTEAFF.

In this sample, this clonotype turned up a few times. CDR3 DNA sequence: TGTGCCAGCAGCGCCCGCCTGAACACTGAAGCTTTCTTT. Protein product: CASSARLNTEAFF. The chain uses TRBV5-6 and TRBJ1-1; no definite D call. The germline gives CDR1 SGHDT, CDR2 YYEEEE. This CDR3 contains 13 residues. V lost 4 bases and J lost 0, with 7 bases in between.

Many counts were recorded for this clonotype. The chain recombines TRBV28 with TRBJ2-5, with TRBD1 as a possible D gene (6 bases). The CDR3 totals 13 residues. The germline CDR1 and CDR2 sequences are MDHEN and SYDVKM. Deletions cut 5 bases from V and 1 base from J, with 8 bases between. The chain's CDR3 is CASSRQVQETQYF. DNA of the CDR3: TGTGCCAGCAGTCGACAGGTCCAAGAGACCCAGTACTTC.

The J gene is TRBJ2-7, the V gene TRBV7-9, with D possibly being TRBD1 or TRBD2 (5 bases each). This CDR3 spans 16 amino acids. Trimming pared 2 bases from V and 0 bases from J, leaving 14 bases between. Germline loops: CDR1 SEHNR, CDR2 FQNEAQ (reference sequence). The CDR3 nucleotides are TGTGCCAGCAGCTTAACTATGGGACGGATCTCCTACGAGCAGTACTTC. It translates to CASSLTMGRISYEQYF. The entire variable domain, with the rest obtained from reference TRBV7-9 and TRBJ2-7, is as follows: DTGVSQNPRHKITKRGQNVTFRCDPISEHNRLYWYRQTLGQGPEFLTYFQNEAQLEKSRLLSDRFSAERPKGSFSTLEIQRTEQGDSAMYLCASSLTMGRISYEQYFGPGTRLTVT.

This clonotype was observed a handful of times. The chain uses TRBV5-1 and TRBJ1-2; no firm D call. Looked up from germline, CDR1 is SGHRS and CDR2 is YFSETQ. Trimming took off 0 bases at V and 0 bases at J, with 9 bases between the two ends. The CDR3 consists of 15 residues. The CDR3 DNA reads as TGCGCCAGCAGCTTGGGAACAGTGTCTAACTATGGCTACACCTTC. Translation gives CASSLGTVSNYGYTF.